This record concerns one TCR beta chain sequence. As yet, its antigen is unknown. This specimen comes from a study of CD4 T cells in relation to SARS-CoV-2 and coronaviruses. Before the COVID-19 pandemic, during about 2011-2019, CD4+ T cells were taken from unexposed donors. CD4+ T cells were isolated from the cells after around eleven days of culture. The table came from immunoSEQ multiplex PCR; TCRdb's copy has only in-frame clones and leaves some out. The sample holds some 22,000 clones, 72% seen once. Sequenced sample: CD4+ T cells from PBMCs, cultured in vitro. The origin of this receptor is a human donor in good health.

CDR3 sequence: CASSFRSDTQYF. For the CDR3, the DNA is TGTGCCAGCAGTTTTCGGTCAGATACGCAGTATTTT. The chain is built from TRBV7-9 and TRBJ2-3, with unresolved D. V shed 6 bases and J shed 4 bases, with 8 bases lying between them. Germline V gene lookup returns CDR1 SEHNR and CDR2 FQNEAQ (reference sequence). The CDR3 is 12 residues long.